Shown below are 19 T cell receptor beta chains from a single sample sequenced in a study of blood T cells in healthy people across ages (dated by TCRdb to 2014 to 2015). The library was built by means of 5' RACE. Instrument on record: Illumina HiSeq 2500. A second roughly 7 to 12 cycle PCR used a sample-barcoded 5' primer and a J-beta primer mix. TCRdb cleaned the public reads at Q25 with fastp, built clones with MiXCR and kept in-frame beta chains. Every entry covers one CDR3 protein and lists the most common genes and DNA from its rows. For this sample there are over 1.5 million distinct CDR3 sequences; 40% to 55% appear just once. Together, the top ten hold less than 2.5% of the sample. Sequenced: blood. The receptors were sampled from a woman aged 40 to 50 in good health.

The chain joins TRBV4-1 to TRBJ2-7; D may match TRBD1 or TRBD2 (5 bases each). CDR3 length: 17 residues. V was cut by 0 bases and J by 10 bases, with 25 bases left in between. Germline values: CDR1 MGHRA, CDR2 YSYEKL. DNA of the CDR3: TGCGCCAGCAGCCAAGATCTGGAGGCGGCTCAAGGGGAGCCCCAGTACTTC. This translates into CASSQDLEAAQGEPQYF.

The chain is built from TRBV27 and TRBJ2-7, with D possibly matching TRBD1 (5 bases). V was pared by 1 base and J by 5 bases, with 12 bases between. The germline V gene has CDR1 MNHEY and CDR2 SMNVEV (reference sequence). The CDR3 length is 14 residues. CDR3 DNA: TGTGCCAGCAGTTTATTCACAGGAACCGACGAGCAGTACTTC. This codes for CASSLFTGTDEQYF.

The genes are TRBV21-1 and TRBJ1-5. TRBV21-1 is flagged as a pseudogene. This CDR3 is built from 17 residues. CDR3 loop: CARHKESGGTSNQPQHF. CDR3 nucleotide sequence: TGTGCCAGACACAAGGAGAGCGGAGGGACTAGCAATCAGCCCCAGCATTTT.

J is TRBJ2-3 and V is TRBV5-5, with TRBD1 identical over 9 bases. V lost 0 bases to trimming and J lost 4 bases; unmatched junction nucleotides: 9. Germline V lookup: CDR1 SGHKS, CDR2 YYEKEE (reference sequence). This CDR3 is 17 amino acids long. This CDR3 reads CASSLVPPGQGSDTQYF. The CDR3 DNA sequence: TGTGCCAGCAGCTTGGTCCCCCCGGGACAGGGTTCAGATACGCAGTATTTT.

A remark on this clonotype: Sequence at one end of the junction differs from germline and may be a read error. J is TRBJ2-6 and V is TRBV5-1; 9 positions agree with TRBD1. The CDR3 runs to 17 residues. The germline gives CDR1 SGHRS, CDR2 YFSETQ. CDR3 sequence reads: CANSSGQGSSGANVLTF. In DNA form, the CDR3 reads TGCGCCAACAGCTCTGGACAGGGGAGCTCTGGGGCCAACGTCCTGACTTTC. The full variable domain, its missing parts supplied by reference TRBV5-1 and TRBJ2-6, is KAGVTQTPRYLIKTRGQQVTLSCSPISGHRSVSWYQQTPGQGLQFLFEYFSETQRNKGNFPGRFSGRQFSNSRSEMNVSTLELGDSALYLCANSSGQGSSGANVLTFGAGSRLTVL.

This chain connects TRBV6-5 to TRBJ2-1; no definite D call. The CDR3 runs 12 residues. The V gene's germline CDR1 is MNHEY and CDR2 SVGAGI. The V end was cut by 5 bases, the J end by 9 bases, with 11 bases between. Here the CDR3 DNA reads TGTGCCAGCAGTCCCGAGTACGGTGAGCAGTTCTTC. Protein: CASSPEYGEQFF.

This clonotype was found a few times. The rearrangement links TRBV12-3 or TRBV12-4 to TRBJ2-7; D ambiguous. V lost 2 bases and J lost 2, with 13 bases in between. This CDR3 spans 15 amino acids. CDR3: CASSLTGLLTYEQYF. The CDR3 DNA is TGTGCCAGCAGTTTAACGGGTCTCCTCACCTACGAGCAGTACTTC.

This clonotype was found a few times. The J gene is TRBJ2-3, the V gene TRBV24-1; TRBD1 aligns across 8 bases. CDR1 and CDR2 from the germline V gene are KGHDR and SFDVKD. Trimming cost V 5 bases and J 3 bases; bases outside gene matches: 15. The CDR3 has 18 amino acids. The CDR3 bases are TGTGCCACCAGTGGTCTGGACAGGGACCTCGCTAGGACAGATACGCAGTATTTT. As protein: CATSGLDRDLARTDTQYF.

This rearrangement joins TRBV12-3 or TRBV12-4 to TRBJ2-4; TRBD2 matches at 16 bases. Near its end, the DNA agrees better with TRBJ2-5, so the J call may be wrong. CDR3 size: 17 residues. The CDR3 DNA reads TGTGCCAGCAGCCGTGGGACTAGCGGGGGGGCTAGGGAGACCCAGTACTTC. Residues: CASSRGTSGGARETQYF.

The chain has TRBV6-5 and TRBJ2-2; TRBD2 might be the D (7 bases). Looked up from germline, CDR1 is MNHEY and CDR2 is SVGAGI. The CDR3 is 16 amino acids. V lost 6 bases and J 8 bases, leaving 22 bases between the germline ends. CDR3 sequence: CASRPGSGGLAGELFF. CDR3 nucleotide sequence: TGTGCCAGCAGGCCCGGATCGGGGGGCCTCGCGGGGGAGCTGTTTTTT.

The chain is built from TRBV2 and TRBJ2-7, with a tentative D call TRBD2 (6 bases). The DNA matches TRBJ2-5 better at its end, which makes the J call doubtful. CDR3 length: 13 residues. Germline V gives CDR1 SNHLY, CDR2 FYNNEI. CDR3 sequence (DNA): TGTGCCAGCAGTGACAGGAGGGTGGAGACCCAGTACTTC. This sequence encodes CASSDRRVETQYF.

This chain links TRBV27 with TRBJ2-7, with a weak D call TRBD2 (6 bases). V lost 3 bases and J 6 bases, leaving 12 bases between the germline ends. The CDR3 consists of 13 residues. Germline CDR1 is MNHEY and CDR2 is SMNVEV (reference sequence). The DNA for the CDR3 is TGTGCCAGCAGTTTGGAGGGGACCTCCGAGCAGTACTTC. This encodes CASSLEGTSEQYF.

This clonotype has just a few counts. Relative to the germline gene, one junction end is altered; a read error may explain this. The CDR3 sequence: CASSLGTGSNEQYF. CDR3 nucleotide sequence: TGTGCCAGCAGCTTGGGGACAGGGTCTAACGAGCAGTACTTC. The genes are TRBV5-1 and TRBJ2-7, with 9 bases aligning to TRBD1. The CDR3 is 14 residues long. Germline-derived CDR1 and CDR2 are SGHRS and YFSETQ.

The rearrangement links TRBV20-1 to TRBJ1-5; D is undetermined. This CDR3 spans 11 amino acids. V was cut by 5 bases and J by 9 bases, with 11 bases left in between. Germline CDR1 reads DFQATT; CDR2 reads SNEGSKA (reference sequence). In DNA, the CDR3 is TGCAGTGCTTCCCCCGTGGGGCCCCAGCATTTT. Translating it yields CSASPVGPQHF.

This CDR3 is CASSRRPSGGLLDTQYF. The DNA of the CDR3 is TGTGCCAGCAGCAGGAGGCCCAGCGGGGGCCTCCTAGATACGCAGTATTTT. V usage is TRBV3-1 and J usage is TRBJ2-3, with 8 bases fitting TRBD2. The CDR3 extends over 17 amino acids. Germline-derived CDR1 and CDR2 are LGHDT and YNNKEL (reference sequence). Trimming removed 5 bases from V and 5 bases from J; junction bases left unmatched: 15.

This chain joins TRBV6-1 and TRBJ2-1; D may be TRBD1 (6 bases). Trimming pared 6 bases from V and 4 bases from J, leaving 16 bases between. This CDR3 has 15 residues. Germline V CDR1 and CDR2: MNHNS, SASEGT. The CDR3 coding sequence is TGTGCCAGCAGGGCCGGGACAATCAGTTACAATGAGCAGTTCTTC. Protein sequence: CASRAGTISYNEQFF.

The rearrangement uses TRBV9 and TRBJ1-2; TRBD1 matches at 12 bases. Germline trimming cut 1 base from V and 6 bases from J; bases unmatched to any gene: 7. Germline V CDR1 and CDR2: SGDLS, YYNGEE. The CDR3 is made up of 16 amino acids. The CDR3 DNA reads TGTGCCAGCAGCGTAACCGGGACAGGGGGCGGAGATGGCTACACCTTC. Amino acids: CASSVTGTGGGDGYTF.

The chain recombines TRBV28 with TRBJ1-2; D is uncertain. Trimming left V 5 bases short and J 0 bases short, with 13 bases between. CDR1 is MDHEN and CDR2 is SYDVKM in the germline V gene. This CDR3 region has 15 residues. Here the CDR3 reads CASSTPAVTNYGYTF. As DNA, the CDR3 is TGTGCCAGCAGTACCCCCGCAGTGACTAACTATGGCTACACCTTC.

The rearrangement uses TRBV7-9 and TRBJ1-2; D is ambiguous. V was shortened by 3 bases and J by 7 bases, with 15 bases between the two germline ends. The CDR3 runs 14 residues. Germline CDR1 SEHNR, CDR2 FQNEAQ (reference sequence). The CDR3 region has the DNA TGTGCCAGCAGCTTTCTACTTGGGGTTATTGGCTACACCTTC. It is translated as CASSFLLGVIGYTF. Full variable domain (rest looked up from reference TRBV7-9 and TRBJ1-2): DTGVSQNPRHKITKRGQNVTFRCDPISEHNRLYWYRQTLGQGPEFLTYFQNEAQLEKSRLLSDRFSAERPKGSFSTLEIQRTEQGDSAMYLCASSFLLGVIGYTFGSGTRLTVV.